This TCR beta chain is from a study of blood T cell repertoires in COVID-19. Looking at the study overall: Samples of COVID-19 (acute and convalescent) were obtained from the United States, Italy and Spain. PBMCs, B-cell-depleted T cells, or T cells were the source of the cDNA or gDNA that made up the material.

This CDR3 is built from 14 residues. V dropped 6 bases and J dropped 6 bases, with 12 bases sitting between them. Germline V CDR1 and CDR2: SGHDN, FVKESK. Original analysis: Amplification with reference gene primers provided the estimates of nucleated cell counts. Measured with immunoSEQ multiplex PCR; TCRdb has only the in-frame clones, and not every one. D and trimming were read from the DNA, whereas the V and J calls and clone size are those reported in that table. Among around 180,000 clones listed, roughly nine tenths were seen once. The J gene is TRBJ1-6, the V gene TRBV14, with a weak D call TRBD1 (6 bases). This clonotype originated in a woman aged 25 to 45 with active or convalescent COVID-19. The specimen was peripheral blood. The DNA of the CDR3 is TGTGCCAGCAGGCGTCAGGGGAGTAATTCACCCCTCCACTTT. Protein: CASRRQGSNSPLHF.